This T cell receptor beta chain was sequenced in a study of blood T cell repertoires in COVID-19. For the study at large: Italy, Spain and the United States were the sources of the convalescent and acute COVID-19 samples. T cells, B-cell-depleted T cells, or PBMCs supplied cDNA or gDNA.

Germline lookup yields CDR1 GTSNPN and CDR2 SVGIG (reference sequence). Losses at the gene ends were 3 bases for V and 8 bases for J; bases not matched to a gene: 9. The length of the CDR3 is 14 residues. Per the original data handling: Estimates of nucleated cell counts were drawn from the amplification of reference gene primers. Data came from immunoSEQ multiplex PCR; TCRdb stores just in-frame clones and leaves some out. D and trimming come from the DNA, and the V and J calls and clone size come from that table. The sample lists 95,000 to 100,000 clones, about 84% occurring once. The source material was peripheral blood. The source is an elderly woman with acute or convalescent COVID-19. This chain joins TRBV30 and TRBJ1-2; 10 bases map to TRBD1. CDR3 DNA: TGTGCCTGGAGCTTTGTCGGGACAGGGGACGGCTACACCTTC. Amino acids: CAWSFVGTGDGYTF.